The present TCR beta chain was sequenced within a study of blood T cells in healthy people across ages. Whole-study results and caveats: Unsorted PBMCs blocked a conclusive comparison of naive and antigen-experienced cells. The donors' CMV status was not determined, possibly confounding changes in expanded clonotypes. Older individuals had lower TCR beta diversity per million T cells (the decline was roughly linear).

Alongside a J-beta primer mix, a sample-barcoded 5' primer served in a second PCR lasting roughly 7 to 12 cycles. MiXCR, run by TCRdb on the 5' RACE reads, gives a single entry per CDR3 protein. The sample lists around 800,000 distinct CDR3 sequences; about 55% were seen once. Only a few counts were recorded for this clonotype. The antigen remains unidentified. The sample taken for sequencing was blood. This TCR was sampled from an older man in good health.

The CDR3 nucleotides read TGTGCCACCGGCGACAGGGAAGAGACCCAGTACTTC. This translates into CATGDREETQYF. The gene calls are TRBV24-1 and TRBJ2-4, with 7 nucleotides matching TRBD1. The DNA end lines up better with TRBJ2-5; the J call may be wrong. The CDR3 extends over 12 amino acids. Germline V gene data show CDR1 as KGHDR and CDR2 as SFDVKD.